This T cell receptor beta chain is from a study of response to subunit inactivated influenza vaccine. The CDR3 consists of 13 residues. The germline V gene encodes CDR1 SQVTM and CDR2 ANQGSEA. Deletions cut 6 bases from V and 4 bases from J, with 15 bases between. MiXCR, run by TCRdb on the RT-PCR reads, gives a single entry per CDR3 protein. The sample lists around 200,000 distinct CDR3 sequences, roughly 12% occurring once. These data are also associated with another study on T cells expressing NK-cell markers. From that report: Production of TCR beta cDNA relied on 5'RACE template switching with UMIs.

The chain links TRBV29-1 to TRBJ1-2; possible D gene TRBD1, 6 bases. Sample: CD8+ T cells sorted from PBMCs, taken 11 to 12 days after vaccination. The clonotype was recovered from a man aged 45-60 years who received an inactivated influenza vaccine. CDR3 sequence: CSVQSGAAYGYTF. The DNA for the CDR3 is TGCAGCGTACAATCAGGGGCGGCCTATGGCTACACCTTC.